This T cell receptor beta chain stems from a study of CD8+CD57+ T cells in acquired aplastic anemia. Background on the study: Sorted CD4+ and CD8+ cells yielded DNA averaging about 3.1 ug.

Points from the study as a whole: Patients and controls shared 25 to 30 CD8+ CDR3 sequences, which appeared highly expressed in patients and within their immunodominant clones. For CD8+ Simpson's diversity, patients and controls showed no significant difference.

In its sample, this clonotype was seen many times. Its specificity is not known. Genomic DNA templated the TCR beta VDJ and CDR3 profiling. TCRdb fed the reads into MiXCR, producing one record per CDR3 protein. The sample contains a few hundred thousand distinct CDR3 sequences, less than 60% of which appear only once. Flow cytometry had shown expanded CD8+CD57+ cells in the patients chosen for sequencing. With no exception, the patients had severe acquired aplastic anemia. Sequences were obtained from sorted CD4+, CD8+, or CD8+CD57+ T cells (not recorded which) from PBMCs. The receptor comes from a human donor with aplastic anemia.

The DNA for the CDR3 is TGTGCCAGCAGTGCCCTTGGGACCGCTGAGGGTAGCTACACCTTC. Translation: CASSALGTAEGSYTF. The chain employs TRBV6-6 and TRBJ1-2; possible D gene TRBD1, 5 bases. Germline V lookup: CDR1 MNHNY, CDR2 SVGAGI (reference sequence). This CDR3 spans 15 amino acids. The V end lost 5 bases, the J end lost 9 bases, and 22 bases lay between the germline ends.